This TCR beta chain was found in a study of cytomegalovirus exposure and HLA in healthy donors. Study background: The approximately 700 first-cohort repertoires shared a platform with the roughly 130 validation repertoires, as reported in a later analysis.

Sequenced by immunoSEQ multiplex PCR; TCRdb stores in-frame clones only, minus some. The sample has 260,000 or so clones, roughly 87% seen once. The CDR3 loop spans 13 amino acids. Trimming shortened V by 6 bases and J by 4 bases, and 13 bases separated the two germline ends. Germline CDR1 and CDR2: SGHTA and FQGNSA. The sequencing sample was made of PBMCs. This clonotype originated in a woman aged 25 to 39 in good health and CMV-seronegative. The chain joins TRBV7-2 to TRBJ2-7; D not resolved. CDR3: CASSIRQAYEQYF. The CDR3 DNA follows: TGTGCCAGCAGTATTCGCCAGGCTTACGAGCAGTACTTC.